Presented here are 20 T cell receptor beta chains from one specimen sequenced in a study of CD8 T cells in ankylosing spondylitis. The study's findings and limits: What appeared characteristic of ankylosing spondylitis blood was a TCR beta motif of fewer than ten highly homologous variants.

Their antigens are not known. TCRdb recomputed calls from the 5' RACE reads with MiXCR, one row per CDR3 protein. This sample has some 840,000 distinct CDR3 sequences, with 12% found just once. Sequencing input: blood, either unsorted or a sorted T cell fraction (not recorded which). These TCRs come from a male donor with ankylosing spondylitis.

The J gene is TRBJ1-2, the V gene TRBV10-3, with unresolved D. The CDR3 spans 12 residues. Germline assignment: CDR1 ENHRY and CDR2 SYGVKD. V lost 3 bases and J 10 bases, leaving 12 bases between the germline ends. CDR3 in amino acids: CAISEDTGDYTF. CDR3 in DNA: TGTGCCATCAGTGAAGATACGGGCGACTACACCTTC.

This clonotype has at least ten counts. The rearrangement joins TRBV12-3 or TRBV12-4 to TRBJ1-5; D is perhaps TRBD1 (5 bases). This CDR3 is built from 14 residues. V was cut by 1 base and J by 5 bases, with 9 bases left in between. The DNA of the CDR3 is TGTGCCAGCAGTTTAGGTTCGGGGGATCAGCCCCAGCATTTT. Amino acids: CASSLGSGDQPQHF.

The chain joins TRBV7-2 to TRBJ2-5; 8 bases agree with TRBD2. Germline V gives CDR1 SGHTA, CDR2 FQGNSA. V trimming: 5 bases; J trimming: 4 bases; junction bases outside the gene matches: 3. This CDR3 spans 13 amino acids. The CDR3 here is CASSIRGGETQYF. CDR3 DNA: TGTGCCAGCAGCATACGGGGGGGAGAGACCCAGTACTTC. The variable domain in full, completed from reference TRBV7-2 and TRBJ2-5, reads GAGVSQSPSNKVTEKGKDVELRCDPISGHTALYWYRQSLGQGLEFLIYFQGNSAPDKSGLPSDRFSAERTGGSVSTLTIQRTQQEDSAVYLCASSIRGGETQYFGPGTRLLVL.

The V call is TRBV20-1, the J call TRBJ2-2; D is perhaps TRBD2 (6 bases). The CDR3 has 14 amino acids. Germline CDR1 and CDR2: DFQATT and SNEGSKA (reference sequence). V was pared by 3 bases and J by 1 base, with 9 bases between. For the CDR3, the DNA is TGCAGTGCTAGTTGGGGAGGGAACACCGGGGAGCTGTTTTTT. It specifies CSASWGGNTGELFF.

This chain connects TRBV13 to TRBJ1-1; D not certain. Trimming stripped 5 bases from V and 4 bases from J, with 14 bases between. The CDR3 covers 14 residues. In germline, CDR1 is PRHDT, CDR2 FYEKMQ (reference sequence). The CDR3 sequence is CASSRRRTFTEAFF. As DNA, the CDR3 is TGTGCCAGCAGCCGCCGCCGCACCTTCACTGAAGCTTTCTTT.

The chain links TRBV4-3 to TRBJ2-7, with D possibly TRBD1 on 6 matching bases. Germline values: CDR1 LGHNA, CDR2 YSLEER. Trimming took off 3 bases at V and 5 bases at J, with 14 bases between the two ends. The CDR3 has 14 amino acids. CDR3 in DNA: TGCGCCAGCAGCCAGGCACGGGACATCCACGAGCAGTACTTC. Residues: CASSQARDIHEQYF.

This clonotype was counted a few times. As DNA, the CDR3 is TGCGCCAGCAGCTCCAACAGGTACAATGAGCAGTTCTTC. Its protein is CASSSNRYNEQFF. The gene calls are TRBV5-1 and TRBJ2-1; weak D call: TRBD1 (5 bases). The CDR3 contains 13 residues. From germline, CDR1 is SGHRS and CDR2 YFSETQ. V was trimmed by 3 bases and J by 4 bases, leaving 8 bases between them.

This clonotype was seen repeatedly, ten times or more. The DNA of the CDR3 is TGTGCCAGCAGTTCGATTTATACGGGGGTGGAGACCCAGTACTTC. This gives the protein CASSSIYTGVETQYF. V gene TRBV12-3 or TRBV12-4 combines with J gene TRBJ2-5; D is perhaps TRBD2 (6 bases). The CDR3 runs to 15 residues. V was trimmed by 4 bases and J by 5 bases, leaving 17 bases between them.

This clonotype was seen more than once but under ten times. The chain is built from TRBV20-1 and TRBJ1-2; D is possibly TRBD1 (6 bases). The ends were cut back, 1 base at V and 1 base at J, with 10 bases in the middle. The CDR3 consists of 14 residues. From germline, CDR1 is DFQATT and CDR2 SNEGSKA (reference sequence). CDR3 residues: CSARVGGYNYGYTF. The CDR3, as DNA: TGCAGTGCTAGAGTAGGGGGGTATAACTATGGCTACACCTTC.

This chain links TRBV14 with TRBJ2-5; D may be TRBD1 (6 bases). The germline CDR1 and CDR2 sequences are SGHDN and FVKESK. Trimming shortened V by 5 bases and J by 0 bases, and 10 bases separated the two germline ends. The CDR3 consists of 14 residues. The CDR3 reads CASSFNRDQETQYF. CDR3 nucleotides: TGTGCCAGCAGCTTCAACAGGGACCAAGAGACCCAGTACTTC.

The V and J genes are TRBV5-1 and TRBJ1-1, with D uncertain. Trimming took 3 bases from V and 6 from J, leaving 18 bases between them. This CDR3 has 15 amino acids. Per the germline V gene, CDR1 is SGHRS and CDR2 is YFSETQ. The CDR3 sequence is CASSYELASSAEAFF. The CDR3 DNA follows: TGCGCCAGCAGCTATGAACTTGCTAGCAGCGCTGAAGCTTTCTTT.

This clonotype has a handful of counts. This sequence joins TRBV2 and TRBJ2-1; TRBD1 agrees at 9 bases. This CDR3 region has 15 residues. CDR1 SNHLY and CDR2 FYNNEI come from the germline V gene. The trim removed 2 bases at V and 6 bases at J, leaving 5 bases unmatched. CDR3 nucleotide sequence: TGTGCCAGCAGTGAACAGGACAGGGGAACCAATGAGCAGTTCTTC. Translated, it gives CASSEQDRGTNEQFF.

This clonotype was found a few times. This chain links TRBV6-6 with TRBJ2-7, with D uncertain. The length of the CDR3 is 13 residues. Germline V lookup: CDR1 MNHNY, CDR2 SVGAGI (reference sequence). Between the trimmed V and J ends, which lost 0 bases and 2 bases, there was a span of 5 bases. The CDR3 loop is CASSYSQPYEQYF. Here the CDR3 DNA reads TGTGCCAGCAGTTACTCACAGCCCTACGAGCAGTACTTC.

Only a few counts were recorded for this clonotype. The chain carries TRBV5-1 and TRBJ1-3; D remains ambiguous. Germline assignment: CDR1 SGHRS and CDR2 YFSETQ. Trimming left V 0 bases short and J 0 bases short, with 10 bases between. CDR3 length: 16 residues. The CDR3 is CASSLESPSSGNTIYF. Here the CDR3 DNA reads TGCGCCAGCAGCTTGGAATCCCCGAGCTCTGGAAACACCATATATTTT.

This clonotype was recorded a few times. This rearrangement joins TRBV7-9 to TRBJ2-1; D remains unclear. CDR1 is SEHNR and CDR2 is FQNEAQ in the germline V gene (reference sequence). V was trimmed by 3 bases and J by 8 bases, leaving 11 bases between them. The CDR3 has 13 residues. The CDR3 coding sequence is TGTGCCAGCAGCTTCGCCATCGCGGATGAGCAGTTCTTC. Its translation: CASSFAIADEQFF.

The chain links TRBV5-4 to TRBJ2-7; D remains ambiguous. The germline CDR1 and CDR2 sequences are SGHNT and YYREEE (reference sequence). The V end lost 3 bases, the J end lost 1 base, and 11 bases lay between the germline ends. This CDR3 region has 14 residues. The CDR3 region is CASSSQIPSYEQYF. CDR3 in DNA: TGTGCCAGCAGCTCACAGATACCGTCCTACGAGCAGTACTTC.

This clonotype was seen only a few times. CDR3 DNA sequence: TGTGCCAGCAGCTTAGCCTTGAGGGGGGCCTACGAGCAGTACTTC. Translated: CASSLALRGAYEQYF. The chain combines TRBV7-2 with TRBJ2-7; D may match TRBD1 or TRBD2 (6 bases each). Trimming pared 0 bases from V and 2 bases from J, leaving 11 bases between. This CDR3 has 15 residues. CDR1 SGHTA and CDR2 FQGNSA come from the germline V gene.

This clonotype was detected a few times. This sequence joins TRBV11-3 and TRBJ2-2; D gene uncertain. Deletions cut 5 bases from V and 16 bases from J, with 11 bases between. The CDR3 has 10 residues. Per the germline V gene, CDR1 is SGHNT and CDR2 is YENEEA. The CDR3 protein is CASSPVLEFF. The DNA of the CDR3 is TGTGCCAGCAGCCCGGTATTGGAGTTTTTT.

V usage is TRBV2 and J usage is TRBJ2-3; TRBD2 agrees at 7 bases. V gave up 4 bases and J gave up 4 bases; unmatched junction bases: 2. CDR3 length: 13 residues. The germline V gene has CDR1 SNHLY and CDR2 FYNNEI. CDR3 nucleotide sequence: TGTGCCAGCAGTGGTAGCGGGCCAGATACGCAGTATTTT. Translation: CASSGSGPDTQYF.

The chain links TRBV20-1 to TRBJ2-1; TRBD2 matches at 12 bases. With 1 base clipped from V and 1 base from J, the junction kept 17 bases outside the gene matches. The V gene's germline CDR1 is DFQATT and CDR2 SNEGSKA (reference sequence). This CDR3 contains 21 residues. The DNA of the CDR3 is TGCAGTGCTAGAGGAGGCCCTGGGGCTAGCGGGGGGGCCGGGTCCTACAATGAGCAGTTCTTC. It is translated as CSARGGPGASGGAGSYNEQFF.